Listed below are T cell receptor beta chains from one sample, sequenced in a study of graft-versus-host responses after intestinal transplantation. These receptors lack a known antigen. Produced via immunoSEQ multiplex PCR; TCRdb's table is partial and in-frame only. The sample has over 75,000 clones; over 75% are singletons. Sequencing was performed on unstimulated CD8+ T cells sorted from spleen or lymph node cells, taken before transplant. These TCRs come from a human donor who was the organ donor for an intestinal transplant. Both conserved end residues are part of each CDR3. The D gene is left open where the match is weak. Clone size is not always given. Where it is, it says once, few, many or a class for expanded clones.

.	TRBV19	.	TRBJ2-2	16	TGTGCCAGTACTGGGGTTACTTTGGCAGACACCGGGGAGCTGTTTTTT	CASTGVTLADTGELFF
.	TRBV5-5	.	TRBJ2-1	11	TGTGCCAGCAGCCTTAGTTATGAGCAGTTCTTC	CASSLSYEQFF
.	TRBV7-2	.	TRBJ2-1	14	TGTGCCAGCAGCTCCGGGGGGCCACACAATGAGCAGTTCTTC	CASSSGGPHNEQFF
TRBD1	TRBV27	.	TRBJ1-3	15	TGTGCCAGCGGCGGACAGGAACCCTCTGGAAACACCATATATTTT	CASGGQEPSGNTIYF
TRBD1	TRBV7-3	.	TRBJ2-3	14	TGTGCCAGCAGCTTGACAGGGGGCACAGATACGCAGTATTTT	CASSLTGGTDTQYF
.	TRBV7-9	.	TRBJ1-1	12	TGTGCCAGCAGCGGGCTGAACACTGAAGCTTTCTTT	CASSGLNTEAFF
.	TRBV28	.	TRBJ1-6	16	TGTGCCAGCAATTTCCCCACCGTACGTGGTAATTCACCCCTCCACTTT	CASNFPTVRGNSPLHF
.	TRBV27	.	TRBJ2-7	17	TGTGCCAGCAGTTTATCTTCCGGGATCGTCCCGCCCTACGAGCAGTACTTC	CASSLSSGIVPPYEQYF
.	TRBV7-9	.	TRBJ1-2	12	TGTGCCAGCACCTATTCTAACTATGGCTACACCTTC	CASTYSNYGYTF
.	TRBV20-1	once	TRBJ2-1	11	TGCAGTGGACTCTACTACAATGAGCAGTTCTTC	CSGLYYNEQFF
.	TRBV19	.	TRBJ1-3	16	TGTGCCAGTAGTATGGAAATACGGAGCTCTGGAAACACCATATATTTT	CASSMEIRSSGNTIYF
.	TRBV2	.	TRBJ1-2	18	TGTGCCAGCAGTGAATTGGTGCCCCGCGTATACTCTAACTATGGCTACACCTTC	CASSELVPRVYSNYGYTF
TRBD1	TRBV11-2	once	TRBJ2-1	16	TGTGCCAGCAGCTCCCTTGCCGGGACAGGGATCGATGAGCAGTTCTTC	CASSSLAGTGIDEQFF
.	TRBV14	few	TRBJ1-3	15	TGTGCCAGCAGCCAAGGTGTGGGGGCCGGAAACACCATATATTTT	CASSQGVGAGNTIYF
TRBD1	TRBV11-2	.	TRBJ1-5	16	TGTGCCAGCAGCTTGGAGGACAGGGTCAGCAATCAGCCCCAGCATTTT	CASSLEDRVSNQPQHF
.	TRBV7-9	.	TRBJ2-2	16	TGTGCCAGCAGCTCCCCAAGTGGGGTGAACACCGGGGAGCTGTTTTTT	CASSSPSGVNTGELFF
TRBD2	TRBV7-7	.	TRBJ2-1	13	TGTGCCAGCAGCTTAGCTAGCGGGGGTGAGCAGTTCTTC	CASSLASGGEQFF
TRBD2	TRBV7-7	.	TRBJ2-2	15	TGTGCCAGCAGCCCGGGACTAGTAAACACCGGGGAGCTGTTTTTT	CASSPGLVNTGELFF
TRBD1	TRBV27	.	TRBJ2-1	14	TGTGCCAGCAGTTTTCAGGGGGCATACAATGAGCAGTTCTTC	CASSFQGAYNEQFF
.	TRBV11-3	.	TRBJ2-2	15	TGTGCCAGCAGCTCGAACAGGGCAAACACCGGGGAGCTGTTTTTT	CASSSNRANTGELFF
TRBD1	TRBV5-1	.	TRBJ2-2	15	TGCGCCAGCAGCTCATCGACAGGGTGGACCGGGGAGCTGTTTTTT	CASSSSTGWTGELFF
.	TRBV7-3	once	TRBJ2-5	13	TGTGCCAGCAGCCTCCTAACCCAAGAGACCCAGTACTTC	CASSLLTQETQYF
.	TRBV6-1	few	TRBJ1-5	15	TGTGCCAGCAGTGAAACAACTGGGGGGAATCAGCCCCAGCATTTT	CASSETTGGNQPQHF
.	TRBV6-6	.	TRBJ1-2	14	TGTGCCAGCAGTTCCTTTTCCGGGGGTGAAGGCTACACCTTC	CASSSFSGGEGYTF